The T cell receptor beta chain described here comes from a study of prognosis after radiotherapy for stage I lung cancer. The overall study: April 2018 to early 2019 saw enrollment of stage I non-small cell lung cancer patients. There were several patients who developed distant metastases (median about seven months) after radiotherapy, while more than 14 showed no significant progression.

TCR beta CDR3 was amplified from genomic DNA by two-round multiplex PCR. First-round PCR employed TRBV- and TRBJ-specific primers for each gene. TCRdb analysed the multiplex PCR reads with MiXCR anew, one entry per CDR3 protein. This table holds fewer than 40,000 distinct CDR3 sequences, under 40% found once. This clonotype was counted ten times or more. No antigen is known for it. At one boundary the junction diverges from the germline segment, which might be a read error. Germline CDR1 and CDR2: LGHDT and YNNKEL (reference sequence). The CDR3 is 14 residues long. Study results and caveats: Among expanded TCR clones, tumor specificity was not determined.

Two sampling time points were used, and about 6 milliliters of peripheral blood were drawn at each. The clonotype was recovered from a donor aged 50 or older with non-small cell lung cancer. J is TRBJ1-4 and V is TRBV3-1; D gene ambiguous. The specimen was PBMCs, collected before or after stereotactic body radiation therapy (not recorded which). CDR3: CASSPEQTKEKLFF. The DNA of the CDR3 is TGTGCCAGCAGCCCCGAGCAGACTAAGGAAAAACTGTTTTTT.